Presented here are 19 T cell receptor beta chains from one specimen sequenced in a study of blood T cell repertoires in COVID-19. TCRdb keeps only in-frame clones here, not all; method: immunoSEQ multiplex PCR. This table has about 180,000 clones, roughly three quarters appearing once. The specimen was PBMCs or T cells enriched from blood (not recorded which). These receptors were collected from a man aged 60-69 years who had been exposed to COVID-19.

The chain links TRBV28 to TRBJ1-6; TRBD1 might be the D (5 bases). V lost 6 bases to trimming and J lost 10 bases, with 16 bases between them. In germline, CDR1 is MDHEN, CDR2 SYDVKM. The CDR3 totals 14 residues. Written as DNA, the CDR3 is TGTGCCAGCAGGACGGTGGGAGGGACCTCACCCCTCCACTTT. Residues: CASRTVGGTSPLHF.

This clone was counted a single time. The genes are TRBV6-6 and TRBJ1-5; 11 bases line up with TRBD1. The length of the CDR3 is 18 residues. Germline trimming cut 6 bases from V and 0 bases from J; bases unmatched to any gene: 10. CDR1 is MNHNY, CDR2 SVGAGI, per germline (reference sequence). CDR3 nucleotide sequence: TGTGCCAGCAGCCGAAGGACAGGGGGCTCCGATAGCAATCAGCCCCAGCATTTT. Translation gives CASSRRTGGSDSNQPQHF.

The genes are TRBV2 and TRBJ2-2; TRBD1 matches 8 bases. V dropped 10 bases and J dropped 5; count of bases not matched to a gene: 12. Germline V gene sequence: CDR1 SNHLY, CDR2 FYNNEI. The CDR3 covers 15 residues. The CDR3 coding sequence is TGTGCCAACGTCCTACGGACAGGGAGGACCGGGGAGCTGTTTTTT. Its protein product is CANVLRTGRTGELFF. The full variable domain, completed using reference TRBV2 and TRBJ2-2, is EPEVTQTPSHQVTQMGQEVILRCVPISNHLYFYWYRQILGQKVEFLVSFYNNEISEKSEIFDDQFSVERPDGSNFTLKIRSTKLEDSAMYFCANVLRTGRTGELFFGEGSRLTVL.

The J gene is TRBJ2-1, the V gene TRBV15; 7 bases map to TRBD1. The CDR3 is 15 amino acids. V shed 1 base and J 2 bases; nucleotides not matched to a gene: 2. Germline V CDR1 and CDR2: LNHNV, YYDKDF (reference sequence). The CDR3 is CATSRGTGPYNEQFF. As DNA, the CDR3 is TGTGCCACCAGCAGAGGGACAGGACCCTACAATGAGCAGTTCTTC.

The table lists this clone with a few counts. One end of the junction is discordant with germline, which a read error may explain. The V and J genes are TRBV30 and TRBJ2-3; TRBD2 agrees at 8 bases. The CDR3 covers 13 residues. Germline CDR1 and CDR2: GTSNPN and SVGIG (reference sequence). In nucleotides, the CDR3 is TGTGCCACCGTGAGCGGGAGCATAGATACGCAGTATTTT. Its translation is CATVSGSIDTQYF.

V and J are TRBV27 and TRBJ1-2, with TRBD1 as a possible D gene (5 bases). The length of the CDR3 is 13 residues. The V end was cut by 2 bases, the J end by 4 bases, with 8 bases between. CDR1 is MNHEY and CDR2 is SMNVEV in the germline V gene (reference sequence). CDR3 DNA sequence: TGTGCCAGCAGTTTAAGGGGTAGCTATGGCTACACCTTC. It specifies CASSLRGSYGYTF.

The rearrangement joins TRBV6-2 or TRBV6-3 to TRBJ2-3; perhaps TRBD2 as D (6 bases). Trimming cost V 0 bases and J 4 bases, with 8 bases left between them. Germline loops: CDR1 MNHEY, CDR2 SVGEGT. The CDR3 runs to 14 residues. The CDR3 loop reads CASSYSTGADTQYF. CDR3 DNA: TGTGCCAGCAGTTACTCGACGGGAGCAGATACGCAGTATTTT.

V usage is TRBV27 and J usage is TRBJ2-7; TRBD2 agrees at 9 bases. The trim removed 0 bases at V and 1 base at J, leaving 7 bases unmatched. In germline, CDR1 is MNHEY, CDR2 SMNVEV (reference sequence). The length of the CDR3 is 17 residues. The CDR3 nucleotides read TGTGCCAGCAGTTTATCGCCTAGCGGGGCGCAGTCCTACGAGCAGTACTTC. Translated, it gives CASSLSPSGAQSYEQYF.

This clone turned up a few times. This chain connects TRBV24-1 to TRBJ1-1, with TRBD1 identical over 8 bases. The CDR3 covers 15 residues. With 5 bases clipped from V and 4 bases from J, the junction kept 8 bases outside the gene matches. Germline-derived CDR1 and CDR2 are KGHDR and SFDVKD. The chain's CDR3 is CATSAADRAGTEAFF. For the CDR3, the DNA is TGTGCCACCAGTGCCGCGGACAGGGCAGGCACTGAAGCTTTCTTT.

V is TRBV14 and J is TRBJ2-7; TRBD2 is a possible D gene (6 bases). Between the trimmed V and J ends, which lost 0 bases and 3 bases, there was a span of 12 bases. The V gene's germline CDR1 is SGHDN and CDR2 FVKESK. The CDR3 length is 15 residues. The CDR3 reads CASSQELATLYEQYF. The CDR3 DNA reads as TGTGCCAGCAGCCAAGAGCTAGCGACCCTCTACGAGCAGTACTTC.

V usage is TRBV30 and J usage is TRBJ2-5; the D gene is possibly TRBD1 (5 bases). The CDR3 totals 13 residues. Germline V CDR1 and CDR2: GTSNPN, SVGIG (reference sequence). Trimming shortened V by 5 bases and J by 4 bases, and 14 bases separated the two germline ends. The CDR3 loop is CAWFAGKGETQYF. CDR3 nucleotide sequence: TGTGCCTGGTTCGCAGGGAAGGGAGAGACCCAGTACTTC. Full variable domain (rest looked up from reference TRBV30 and TRBJ2-5): SQTIHQWPATLVQPVGSPLSLECTVEGTSNPNLYWYRQAAGRGLQLLFYSVGIGQISSEVPQNLSASRPQDRQFILSSKKLLLSDSGFYLCAWFAGKGETQYFGPGTRLLVL.

This chain uses TRBV7-8 with TRBJ2-7, with D tentatively TRBD2 (5 bases). V lost 2 bases to trimming and J lost 0 bases, with 17 bases between them. The germline V gene encodes CDR1 SGHVS and CDR2 FQNEAQ. This CDR3 region has 17 residues. DNA of the CDR3: TGTGCCAGCAGCTTACTCATAGTGTTAGGGAGCTCCTACGAGCAGTACTTC. This gives the protein CASSLLIVLGSSYEQYF. Combining the CDR3 with reference TRBV7-8 and TRBJ2-7 gives the whole variable domain GAGVSQSPRYKVAKRGQDVALRCDPISGHVSLFWYQQALGQGPEFLTYFQNEAQLDKSGLPSDRFFAERPEGSVSTLKIQRTQQEDSAVYLCASSLLIVLGSSYEQYFGPGTRLTVT.

This clone showed up just once. This chain joins TRBV19 and TRBJ1-1; weak D call: TRBD1 (6 bases). V shed 2 bases and J shed 4 bases, with 17 bases lying between them. The CDR3 sequence is 16 residues long. Germline-derived CDR1 and CDR2 are LNHDA and SQIVND (reference sequence). The CDR3 DNA reads as TGTGCCAGTAGTATAAGGGGACATCCCGGAGGCACTGAAGCTTTCTTT. Protein sequence: CASSIRGHPGGTEAFF.

This clone occurred a few times. This chain links TRBV5-1 with TRBJ2-7; unclear D gene. CDR1 and CDR2 (germline): SGHRS, YFSETQ. This CDR3 comprises 14 residues. V gave up 1 base and J gave up 2 bases, with 10 bases separating them. The CDR3 nucleotides read TGCGCCAGCAGCTTGCTTAGAACGGCCTACGAGCAGTACTTC. It specifies CASSLLRTAYEQYF.

V is TRBV6-6 and J is TRBJ1-2; 7 nucleotides align to TRBD1. V trimming: 5 bases; J trimming: 4 bases; junction bases outside the gene matches: 19. Germline lookup yields CDR1 MNHNY and CDR2 SVGAGI (reference sequence). This CDR3 has 18 residues. The CDR3 sequence is CASSLIHTPGQSLYGYTF. As DNA, the CDR3 is TGTGCCAGCAGTCTAATACATACCCCGGGACAGAGTCTCTATGGCTACACCTTC.

This chain links TRBV30 with TRBJ2-6, with D uncertain. V dropped 5 bases and J dropped 0 bases, with 11 bases sitting between them. Germline CDR1 is GTSNPN and CDR2 is SVGIG (reference sequence). The CDR3 extends over 15 amino acids. The CDR3 spells CAWDGSSSGANVLTF. DNA of the CDR3: TGTGCCTGGGACGGTAGCTCCTCTGGGGCCAACGTCCTGACTTTC.

The genes are TRBV9 and TRBJ1-3; D unresolved. Trimming took off 0 bases at V and 4 bases at J, with 14 bases between the two ends. The germline CDR1 and CDR2 sequences are SGDLS and YYNGEE. The CDR3 runs to 16 residues. CDR3 in amino acids: CASSVGPGRVGNTIYF. DNA for the CDR3: TGTGCCAGCAGCGTAGGCCCGGGGAGGGTCGGAAACACCATATATTTT.

This chain connects TRBV27 to TRBJ1-5; TRBD1 is a possible D gene (6 bases). The V and J ends lost 5 bases and 2 bases respectively, with 19 bases between them. The germline V gene encodes CDR1 MNHEY and CDR2 SMNVEV (reference sequence). The CDR3 runs to 17 residues. The CDR3 sequence is CASSLGAGAWGNQPQHF. The CDR3 DNA reads as TGTGCCAGCAGTCTAGGGGCGGGGGCCTGGGGCAATCAGCCCCAGCATTTT.

This chain uses TRBV9 with TRBJ2-1, with D perhaps matching TRBD2 (5 bases). Per germline, CDR1 SGDLS and CDR2 YYNGEE. The CDR3 contains 18 residues. V was clipped by 0 bases and J by 2 bases, with 18 bases between them. In nucleotides, the CDR3 is TGTGCCAGCAGCGTAGAGTTGGGGAGCGGAACCACCTACAATGAGCAGTTCTTC. Translated, it gives CASSVELGSGTTYNEQFF.